This T cell receptor (beta chain) is from a study of cytomegalovirus exposure and HLA in healthy donors. The PCR ran on 60 Vbeta and 13 Jbeta primers. Profiled with immunoSEQ multiplex PCR; TCRdb holds only in-frame clones, not every one. The profile shows about 59,000 clones, approximately 88% of them singletons. The CDR3 is 13 amino acids. Germline V gene lookup returns CDR1 SNHLY and CDR2 FYNNEI. The V and J ends lost 7 bases and 0 bases respectively, with 7 bases between them. The chain combines TRBV2 with TRBJ2-1; tentative D call: TRBD2 (5 bases). Sequenced sample: PBMCs. The origin of this receptor is a man younger than 40 in good health and CMV-seropositive. The CDR3 is CASIGSSYNEQFF. CDR3 coding DNA: TGTGCCAGCATAGGGAGCTCCTACAATGAGCAGTTCTTC.